The rows below give T cell receptor beta chains drawn from one sample of a study of blood T cell repertoires in COVID-19. Method: immunoSEQ multiplex PCR; TCRdb's copy keeps in-frame clones and lacks some. This repertoire shows 45,000 to 60,000 clones, over 80% found once; its top ten account for roughly 2%. The specimen was peripheral blood. These receptors all come from a woman aged 55 to 70 with acute or convalescent COVID-19. Each CDR3 is given with its conserved first and last residue. The D gene is left open where the match is weak. Clone size, where shown, is once, few, many, or a class for clones that have expanded.

d_gene	len	abundance	v_gene	j_gene	CDR3nt	CDR3aa
-	12	-	TRBV7-9	TRBJ2-2	TGTGCCAGCAGCCATAGTGAGCGGGAGCTGTTTTTT	CASSHSERELFF
-	12	-	TRBV7-9	TRBJ1-1	TGTGCCAGCAGCTTAGACAGATCTAAAGCTTTCTTT	CASSLDRSKAFF
TRBD1	16	-	TRBV19	TRBJ1-3	TGTGCCAGTAGTCCCCAGGGGGGCACGGCTGGAAACACCATATATTTT	CASSPQGGTAGNTIYF
-	13	-	TRBV3-1/TRBV3-2	TRBJ2-7	TGTGCCAGCAGCTTACAGGCTTCCTACGAGCAGTACTTC	CASSLQASYEQYF
TRBD1	18	-	TRBV30	TRBJ1-6	TGTGCCTGGAGGAAACTCCTCGGGACAGGGGGCGGTGGTTCACCCCTCCACTTT	CAWRKLLGTGGGGSPLHF
TRBD2	15	-	TRBV5-1	TRBJ2-3	TGCGCCAGCAGCTTGGATGGCGGGGGAACAGATACGCAGTATTTT	CASSLDGGGTDTQYF
-	15	once	TRBV5-1	TRBJ2-2	TGCGCCAGCAGCGCCGGGACTTTTAACACCGGGGAGCTGTTTTTT	CASSAGTFNTGELFF
TRBD1	13	-	TRBV6-5	TRBJ1-2	TGTGCCAGCAGGGCAGGGGGCGGCTATGGCTACACCTTC	CASRAGGGYGYTF
-	16	once	TRBV27	TRBJ1-6	TGTGCCAGCAGTTTAGTCCAGTCCTCCTATAATTCACCCCTCCACTTT	CASSLVQSSYNSPLHF
-	16	-	TRBV7-6	TRBJ1-3	TGTGCCAGCAGCTTAGCGACAGTCTATAGTGGAAACACCATATATTTT	CASSLATVYSGNTIYF
-	13	-	TRBV18	TRBJ2-1	TGTGCCAGCTCCCTAATCTCCTACAATGAGCAGTTCTTC	CASSLISYNEQFF
TRBD1	16	-	TRBV5-1	TRBJ1-2	TGCGCCAGCAGCTTGGGGGACAGGGGCAAGAACTATGGCTACACCTTC	CASSLGDRGKNYGYTF
TRBD1	15	-	TRBV28	TRBJ2-5	TGTGCCAGCAGTTTCCGGACAGGGCAGCAAGAGACCCAGTACTTC	CASSFRTGQQETQYF
-	15	-	TRBV7-2	TRBJ1-6	TGTGCCAGCAGCTCACTAATCACTTCCCCTTCACCCCTCCACTTT	CASSSLITSPSPLHF
-	16	-	TRBV9	TRBJ2-2	TGTGCCAGCAGCATTCGACAGGCACCGAACACCGGGGAGCTGTTTTTT	CASSIRQAPNTGELFF
-	15	-	TRBV19	TRBJ2-5	TGTGCCAGTAGTACCCGGGACTCTAGGCAAGAGACCCAGTACTTC	CASSTRDSRQETQYF
-	12	-	TRBV6-1	TRBJ1-2	TGTGCCAGCAGTGAAGAGGGGTATGGCTACACCTTC	CASSEEGYGYTF
TRBD1	14	-	TRBV27	TRBJ1-4	TGTGCCAGCAGGCCGACAGGGACTAATGAAAAACTGTTTTTT	CASRPTGTNEKLFF
-	15	-	TRBV27	TRBJ2-3	TGTGCCAGCAGTGTACAGGGTATCGGCACAGATACGCAGTATTTT	CASSVQGIGTDTQYF
TRBD1	15	few	TRBV3-1/TRBV3-2	TRBJ1-2	TGTGCCAGCAGCCAAGCCGACAGGGGAGGCTATGGCTACACCTTC	CASSQADRGGYGYTF
TRBD1	15	-	TRBV27	TRBJ1-5	TGTGCCAGCAGCCGCGACAGGGGTAAAAATCAGCCCCAGCATTTT	CASSRDRGKNQPQHF
TRBD1	13	-	TRBV19	TRBJ1-2	TGTGCCAGTAGTAGGGGACAGAACTATGGCTACACCTTC	CASSRGQNYGYTF
TRBD2	22	-	TRBV7-8	TRBJ2-3	TGTGCCAGCAGCTTAGCGCAGCCGGGACTAGCGGGAGGGCCGATTACCCCAGATACGCAGTATTTT	CASSLAQPGLAGGPITPDTQYF
-	12	-	TRBV12-5	TRBJ1-2	TGTGCTAGTGGTTTGCCTGGTCGGGGCTACACCTTC	CASGLPGRGYTF
-	10	-	TRBV29-1	TRBJ1-1	TGCAGTGGGAGGCGGACTGAAGCTTTCTTT	CSGRRTEAFF
TRBD2	18	-	TRBV14	TRBJ2-1	TGTGCCAGCAGCCACCTTTCCCCCCCTAGCGGGGGGGGAGATGAGCAGTTCTTC	CASSHLSPPSGGGDEQFF
TRBD1	14	once	TRBV5-1	TRBJ2-7	TGCGCCAGCAGCAAGGGGACAGGGTCCTACGAGCAGTACTTC	CASSKGTGSYEQYF
TRBD2	16	-	TRBV5-1	TRBJ2-2	TGCGCCAGCAGCAAAGGGACTAGCGGGAACACCGGGGAGCTGTTTTTT	CASSKGTSGNTGELFF
-	13	-	TRBV18	TRBJ2-3	TGTGCCAGCTCCGCGGGGTACACAGATACGCAGTATTTT	CASSAGYTDTQYF
TRBD1	15	few	TRBV11-1	TRBJ1-1	TGTGCCAGCAGCCTGGGACAGACCCTGAACACTGAAGCTTTCTTT	CASSLGQTLNTEAFF
-	15	-	TRBV9	TRBJ1-1	TGTGCCAGCAGCGTAGATAGCAGTGTGAACACTGAAGCTTTCTTT	CASSVDSSVNTEAFF
-	16	-	TRBV3-1/TRBV3-2	TRBJ2-1	TGTGCCAGCAGCCAACAGTGGGGGGGCCCGTCAAATGAGCAGTTCTTC	CASSQQWGGPSNEQFF
-	16	-	TRBV20-1	TRBJ2-3	TGCAGTGCTAGTAGATTCCTTGGGGGGGGCCCCGATACGCAGTATTTT	CSASRFLGGGPDTQYF
TRBD2	13	-	TRBV19	TRBJ2-7	TGTGCCAGTAGGAGGAGCGGGGGGAATGAGCAGTACTTC	CASRRSGGNEQYF
TRBD1	13	-	TRBV2	TRBJ1-1	TGTGCCAGCAGACGGACAGGGAAGATTGAAGCTTTCTTT	CASRRTGKIEAFF
-	15	once	TRBV6-1	TRBJ1-1	TGTGCCAGCAGTGAATGGGGCAGCCTGAACACTGAAGCTTTCTTT	CASSEWGSLNTEAFF
TRBD1	13	-	TRBV12-3/TRBV12-4	TRBJ1-2	TGTGCCAGCAGTCAGGGGGCGGAGTATGGCTACACCTTC	CASSQGAEYGYTF
TRBD2	13	-	TRBV9	TRBJ2-5	TGTGCCAGCAGCGCAGCGGGGGGGACGACCCAGTACTTC	CASSAAGGTTQYF
-	14	few	TRBV6-1	TRBJ1-1	TGTGCCAGCAGTGAAGTTAGGGGGATCACTGAAGCTTTCTTT	CASSEVRGITEAFF
TRBD2	12	-	TRBV3-1/TRBV3-2	TRBJ2-1	TGTGCCAGCAGCCAATTAGCGGGAGAGCAGTTCTTC	CASSQLAGEQFF
-	15	-	TRBV7-9	TRBJ1-1	TGTGCCAGCAGCTTTCCAGGGGTCGAGGCGTATGAAGCTTTCTTT	CASSFPGVEAYEAFF
-	15	-	TRBV3-1/TRBV3-2	TRBJ1-1	TGTGCCAGCAGCCACAACAGGGCCCAGAACACTGAAGCTTTCTTT	CASSHNRAQNTEAFF
-	16	-	TRBV4-1	TRBJ1-6	TGCGCCAGCAGCCGAACGACAGGTTTAATTCATTCACCCCTCCACTTT	CASSRTTGLIHSPLHF
-	14	-	TRBV7-9	TRBJ1-2	TGTGCCAGCAGGGGTCGGAGATCCTCCTCTGGCTACACCTTC	CASRGRRSSSGYTF
-	14	-	TRBV3-1/TRBV3-2	TRBJ2-2	TGTGCCAGCAGCCCCTACACAGCCACCGGGGAGCTGTTTTTT	CASSPYTATGELFF
TRBD1	17	-	TRBV13	TRBJ1-4	TGTGCCAGCAGCCTCCGGATTGGACAGGGCCGGAGTGAAAAACTGTTTTTT	CASSLRIGQGRSEKLFF
TRBD2	15	-	TRBV19	TRBJ2-1	TGTGCCAGTAGTAATCTAGCGGGGGGATACAATGAGCAGTTCTTC	CASSNLAGGYNEQFF
-	13	few	TRBV7-8	TRBJ2-7	TGTGCCAGCAGCTACACAAGCTCCTACGAGCAGTACTTC	CASSYTSSYEQYF
TRBD2	19	-	TRBV5-1	TRBJ2-5	TGCGCCAGCAGTTACACCAAAACTGGACTAGCGGGGCGCCAAGAGACCCAGTACTTC	CASSYTKTGLAGRQETQYF
-	12	-	TRBV12-3/TRBV12-4	TRBJ1-2	TGTGCCAGCAGTTACAGGAACTATGGCTACACCTTC	CASSYRNYGYTF
TRBD1	12	-	TRBV6-5	TRBJ2-7	TGTGCCAGCAGTCAGGACAGGGCCGAGCAGTACTTC	CASSQDRAEQYF
-	14	-	TRBV2	TRBJ2-7	TGTGCCAGCAGCAACCGGGACAAACTCTACGAGCAGTACTTC	CASSNRDKLYEQYF
-	13	-	TRBV6-5	TRBJ1-5	TGTGCCAGCAGCACTGACGCGGCGCAGCCCCAGCATTTT	CASSTDAAQPQHF
TRBD1	16	-	TRBV19	TRBJ1-1	TGTGCCAGTACAGCGGACAGGGGAGGCGTGAACACTGAAGCTTTCTTT	CASTADRGGVNTEAFF
-	14	-	TRBV5-5	TRBJ2-2	TGTGCCAGCAGGGGGCAGGCAGGGACCGGGGAGCTGTTTTTT	CASRGQAGTGELFF
TRBD1	15	-	TRBV28	TRBJ1-2	TGTGCCAGCAGTGGTTCGTTCGGACAGGGATTAAGCTACACCTTC	CASSGSFGQGLSYTF
TRBD1	15	once	TRBV6-5	TRBJ2-5	TGTGCCAGCACCGGAGGACAGGGGGCCCGGGAGACCCAGTACTTC	CASTGGQGARETQYF
-	12	-	TRBV5-1	TRBJ1-6	TGCGCCAGCAGCATTGATGGACAACCCCTCCACTTT	CASSIDGQPLHF
-	16	-	TRBV16	TRBJ1-1	TGTGCCAGCAGCCAATTCCAGGCGGGGGTAGGGCGTGAAGCTTTCTTT	CASSQFQAGVGREAFF